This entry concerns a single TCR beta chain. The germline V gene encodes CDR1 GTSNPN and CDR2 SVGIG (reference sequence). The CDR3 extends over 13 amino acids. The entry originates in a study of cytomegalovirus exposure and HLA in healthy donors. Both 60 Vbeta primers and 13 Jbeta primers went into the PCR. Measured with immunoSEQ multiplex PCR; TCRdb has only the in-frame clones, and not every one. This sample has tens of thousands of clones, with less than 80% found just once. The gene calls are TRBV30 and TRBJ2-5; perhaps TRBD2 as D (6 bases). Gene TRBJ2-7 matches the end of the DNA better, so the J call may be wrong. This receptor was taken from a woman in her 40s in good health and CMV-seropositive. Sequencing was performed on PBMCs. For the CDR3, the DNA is TGTGCCTGGAAACGGGACTTAAACTACGAGCAGTACTTC. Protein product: CAWKRDLNYEQYF.